The 7 T cell receptor beta chains reported below all come from one sample, sequenced in a study of siplizumab effects on memory and regulatory T cells. Some clones are missing from TCRdb's copy, which holds only in-frame ones; the method was immunoSEQ multiplex PCR. The profile shows some 120,000 clones, about 94% of them singletons. The sample comprised non-Treg CD4+ T cells sorted from blood. The receptors were sampled from a human donor in good health.

This clone was detected only a few times. This chain connects TRBV5-4 to TRBJ2-3, with 7 positions matching TRBD2. Trimming removed 4 bases from V and 2 bases from J; junction bases left unmatched: 10. CDR3 size: 16 residues. The germline CDR1 and CDR2 sequences are SGHNT and YYREEE (reference sequence). The CDR3 region has the DNA TGTGCCAGCAGCCCCCCCTCGGGAGGTTTCACAGATACGCAGTATTTT. This gives the protein CASSPPSGGFTDTQYF.

This chain uses TRBV10-3 with TRBJ1-4; weak D call: TRBD1 (5 bases). The V and J ends lost 5 bases and 6 bases respectively, with 13 bases between them. Per the germline V gene, CDR1 is ENHRY and CDR2 is SYGVKD. The CDR3 runs to 14 residues. The CDR3 DNA reads as TGTGCCATCAGTAGGACACCCGGTGATGAAAAACTGTTTTTT. This codes for CAISRTPGDEKLFF.

For the CDR3, the DNA is TGTGCTAGTGGTTTGGTCGTCGTCGGTCAAAGCTCCTACAATGAGCAGTTCTTC. It is translated as CASGLVVVGQSSYNEQFF. This chain joins TRBV12-5 and TRBJ2-1; D is unresolved. The V and J ends lost 0 bases and 0 bases respectively, with 15 bases between them. CDR1 and CDR2 (germline): LGHNT, FRNRAP. The CDR3 extends over 18 amino acids.

The chain recombines TRBV29-1 with TRBJ2-3, with D unclear. Germline-derived CDR1 and CDR2 are SQVTM and ANQGSEA. This CDR3 has 14 residues. V was clipped by 4 bases and J by 0 bases, with 11 bases between them. CDR3 coding DNA: TGCAGCGTTGTGGGTTCCACTAGCACAGATACGCAGTATTTT. Protein: CSVVGSTSTDTQYF.

The chain recombines TRBV6-5 with TRBJ2-3; 9 bases agree with TRBD1. V shed 6 bases and J 4 bases; nucleotides not matched to a gene: 8. Germline-derived CDR1 and CDR2 are MNHEY and SVGAGI. The CDR3 has 15 amino acids. CDR3 coding DNA: TGTGCCAGCAGGCGACAGGGGGTGTCGCCAGATACGCAGTATTTT. This encodes CASRRQGVSPDTQYF.

V and J are TRBV6-5 and TRBJ1-2; D perhaps matches TRBD1 (6 bases). Germline V gives CDR1 MNHEY, CDR2 SVGAGI. CDR3 size: 14 residues. Trimming took off 8 bases at V and 2 bases at J, with 15 bases between the two ends. The CDR3 DNA sequence: TGTGCCAGCTTCCAAGGGGGAACAAACTATGGCTACACCTTC. It encodes CASFQGGTNYGYTF.

The sample holds one count of this clone. This chain links TRBV28 with TRBJ2-7, with D tentatively TRBD2 (6 bases). Germline CDR1 and CDR2: MDHEN and SYDVKM. Trimming cost V 2 bases and J 5 bases, with 10 bases left between them. The CDR3 loop spans 13 amino acids. DNA for the CDR3: TGTGCCAGCAGTTTAGCCGCGGGGAACGAGCAGTACTTC. As protein: CASSLAAGNEQYF.